This TCR beta chain was identified in a study of cytomegalovirus exposure and HLA in healthy donors. Study background: It was reported in a later analysis that the 100 to 150 validation repertoires used the same platform as the roughly 700 first-cohort repertoires. General study points: Among the CMV-associated chains, a few were confirmed in vitro as specific for CMV antigens. First-cohort TCR clusters tended to co-occur in the 120 or so validation repertoires, a later analysis found. Whilst most TCR sequences proved rare, a subset of public TCRs occurred across many donors.

The data were produced by immunoSEQ multiplex PCR, yet TCRdb's version contains in-frame clones alone and is incomplete. In the table there are about 68,000 clones, roughly 96% of which are singletons. Points on this clone: Its antigen is still unknown.

CDR1 is SNHLY and CDR2 is FYNNEI in the germline V gene. V lost 2 bases, J lost 2 bases, and 9 bases lay in between. CDR3 size: 15 residues. The sequenced sample consisted of PBMCs. The TCR originated in a man aged 18 to 35 in good health and CMV-seronegative. The chain couples TRBV2 to TRBJ1-4; D is unclear. The CDR3 DNA follows: TGTGCCAGCAGTGAACAAGCCGCTACTAATGAAAAACTGTTTTTT. It codes for CASSEQAATNEKLFF.